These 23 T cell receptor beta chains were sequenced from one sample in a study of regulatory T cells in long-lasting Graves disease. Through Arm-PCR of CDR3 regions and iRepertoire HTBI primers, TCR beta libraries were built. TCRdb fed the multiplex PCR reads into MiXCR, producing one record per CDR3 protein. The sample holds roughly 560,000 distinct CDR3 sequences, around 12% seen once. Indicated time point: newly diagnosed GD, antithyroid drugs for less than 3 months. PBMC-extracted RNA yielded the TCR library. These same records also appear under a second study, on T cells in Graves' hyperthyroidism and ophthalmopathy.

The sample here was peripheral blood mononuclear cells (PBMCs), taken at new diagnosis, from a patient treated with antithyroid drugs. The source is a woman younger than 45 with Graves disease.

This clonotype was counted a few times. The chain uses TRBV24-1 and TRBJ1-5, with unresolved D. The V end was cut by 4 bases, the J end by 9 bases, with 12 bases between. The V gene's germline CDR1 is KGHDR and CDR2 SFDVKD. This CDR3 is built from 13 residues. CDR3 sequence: CATSDLSWGPQHF. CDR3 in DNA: TGTGCCACCAGTGACCTATCCTGGGGGCCCCAGCATTTT.

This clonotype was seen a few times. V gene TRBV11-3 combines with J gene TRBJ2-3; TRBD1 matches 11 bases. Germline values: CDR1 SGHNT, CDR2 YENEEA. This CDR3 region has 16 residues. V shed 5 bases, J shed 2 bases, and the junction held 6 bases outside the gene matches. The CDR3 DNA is TGTGCCAGCAGCCCCGGGACAGGGGGTCACACAGATACGCAGTATTTT. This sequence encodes CASSPGTGGHTDTQYF. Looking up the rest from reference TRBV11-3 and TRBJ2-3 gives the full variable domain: EAGVVQSPRYKIIEKKQPVAFWCNPISGHNTLYWYLQNLGQGPELLIRYENEEAVDDSQLPKDRFSAERLKGVDSTLKIQPAELGDSAVYLCASSPGTGGHTDTQYFGPGTRLTVL.

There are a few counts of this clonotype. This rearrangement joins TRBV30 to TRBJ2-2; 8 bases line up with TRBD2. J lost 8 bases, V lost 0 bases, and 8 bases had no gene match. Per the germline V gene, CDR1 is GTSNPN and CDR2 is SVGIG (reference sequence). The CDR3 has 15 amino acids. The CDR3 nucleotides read TGTGCCTGGAGTGTACCCGGGAGGGCCTCTGGGGAGCTGTTTTTT. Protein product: CAWSVPGRASGELFF. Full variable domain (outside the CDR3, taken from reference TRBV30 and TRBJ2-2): SQTIHQWPATLVQPVGSPLSLECTVEGTSNPNLYWYRQAAGRGLQLLFYSVGIGQISSEVPQNLSASRPQDRQFILSSKKLLLSDSGFYLCAWSVPGRASGELFFGEGSRLTVL.

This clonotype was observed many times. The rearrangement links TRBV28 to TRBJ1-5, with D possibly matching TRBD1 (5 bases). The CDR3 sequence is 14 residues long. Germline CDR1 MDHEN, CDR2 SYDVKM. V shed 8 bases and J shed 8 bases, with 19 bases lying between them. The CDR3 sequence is CASGPYRREEPQHF. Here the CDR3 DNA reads TGTGCCAGCGGTCCGTACAGGCGTGAGGAGCCCCAGCATTTT. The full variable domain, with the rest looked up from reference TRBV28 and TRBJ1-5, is DVKVTQSSRYLVKRTGEKVFLECVQDMDHENMFWYRQDPGLGLRLIYFSYDVKMKEKGDIPEGYSVSREKKERFSLILESASTNQTSMYLCASGPYRREEPQHFGDGTRLSIL.

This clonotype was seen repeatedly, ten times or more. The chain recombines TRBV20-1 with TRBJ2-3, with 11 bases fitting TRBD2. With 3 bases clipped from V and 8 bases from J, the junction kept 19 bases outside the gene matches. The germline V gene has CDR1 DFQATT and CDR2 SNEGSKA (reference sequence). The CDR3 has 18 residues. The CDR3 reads CSARLLAGGYPWEATQYF. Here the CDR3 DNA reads TGCAGTGCTAGGCTCCTAGCGGGAGGCTACCCTTGGGAGGCTACGCAGTATTTT.

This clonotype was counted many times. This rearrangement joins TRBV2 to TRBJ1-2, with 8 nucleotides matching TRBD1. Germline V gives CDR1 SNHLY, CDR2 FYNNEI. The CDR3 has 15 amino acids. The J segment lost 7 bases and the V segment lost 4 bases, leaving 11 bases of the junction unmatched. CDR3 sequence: CASSGPGTGSSGYTF. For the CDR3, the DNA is TGTGCCAGCAGTGGTCCCGGGACAGGCTCAAGTGGCTACACCTTC.

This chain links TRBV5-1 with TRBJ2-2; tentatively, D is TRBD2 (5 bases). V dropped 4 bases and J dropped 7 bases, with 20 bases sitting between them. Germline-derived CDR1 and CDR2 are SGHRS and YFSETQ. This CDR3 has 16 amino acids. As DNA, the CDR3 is TGCGCCAGCAGCCCCGGGCCCGCGGGCGCGGGCGGGGAGCTGTTTTTT. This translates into CASSPGPAGAGGELFF.

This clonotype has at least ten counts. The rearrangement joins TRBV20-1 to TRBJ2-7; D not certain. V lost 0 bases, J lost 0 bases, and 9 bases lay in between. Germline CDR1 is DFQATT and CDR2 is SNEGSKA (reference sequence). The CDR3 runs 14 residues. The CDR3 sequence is CSARDIGRSYEQYF. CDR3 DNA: TGCAGTGCTAGAGATATTGGCCGCTCCTACGAGCAGTACTTC.

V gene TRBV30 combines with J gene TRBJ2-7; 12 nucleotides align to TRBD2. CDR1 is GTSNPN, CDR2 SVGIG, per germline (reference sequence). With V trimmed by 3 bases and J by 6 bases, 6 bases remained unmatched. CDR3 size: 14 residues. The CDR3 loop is CAWSPTSGSFEQYF. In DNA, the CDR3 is TGTGCCTGGAGCCCGACTAGCGGGAGTTTCGAGCAGTACTTC.

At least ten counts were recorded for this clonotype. CDR3 sequence (DNA): TGTGCCTGGAGTGTACTCCTAGGGCAGCCGGGAGGCTACACCTTC. Translating it yields CAWSVLLGQPGGYTF. J is TRBJ1-2 and V is TRBV30, with D hard to call. V was cut by 0 bases and J by 8 bases, with 19 bases left in between. The CDR3 consists of 15 residues. The V gene's germline CDR1 is GTSNPN and CDR2 SVGIG (reference sequence).

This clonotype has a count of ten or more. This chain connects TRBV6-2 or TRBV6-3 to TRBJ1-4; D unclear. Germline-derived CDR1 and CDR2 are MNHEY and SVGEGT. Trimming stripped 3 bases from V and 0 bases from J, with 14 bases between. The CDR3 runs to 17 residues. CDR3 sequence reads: CASSYAGGAATNEKLFF. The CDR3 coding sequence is TGTGCCAGCAGTTATGCGGGTGGAGCGGCAACTAATGAAAAACTGTTTTTT.

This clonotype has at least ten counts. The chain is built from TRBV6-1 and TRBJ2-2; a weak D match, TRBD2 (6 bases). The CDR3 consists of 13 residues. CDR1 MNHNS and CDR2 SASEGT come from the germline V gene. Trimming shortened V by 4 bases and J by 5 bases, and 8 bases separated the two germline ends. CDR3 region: CASSGGDTGELFF. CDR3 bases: TGTGCCAGCAGTGGGGGGGATACCGGGGAGCTGTTTTTT.

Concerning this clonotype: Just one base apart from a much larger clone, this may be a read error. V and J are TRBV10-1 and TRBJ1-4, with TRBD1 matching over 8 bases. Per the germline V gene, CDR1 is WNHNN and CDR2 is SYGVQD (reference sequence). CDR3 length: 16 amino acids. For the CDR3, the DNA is TGCGCCAGCAGTCCATCTGAACAGGGGGATTTTGAAAAACCGTTTTTT. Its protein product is CASSPSEQGDFEKPFF.

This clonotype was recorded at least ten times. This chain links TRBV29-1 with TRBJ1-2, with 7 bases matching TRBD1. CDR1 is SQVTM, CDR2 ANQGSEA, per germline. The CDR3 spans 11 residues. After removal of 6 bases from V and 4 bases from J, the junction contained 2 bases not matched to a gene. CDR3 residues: CSVRDSYGYTF. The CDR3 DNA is TGCAGCGTCAGGGACAGCTATGGCTACACCTTC.

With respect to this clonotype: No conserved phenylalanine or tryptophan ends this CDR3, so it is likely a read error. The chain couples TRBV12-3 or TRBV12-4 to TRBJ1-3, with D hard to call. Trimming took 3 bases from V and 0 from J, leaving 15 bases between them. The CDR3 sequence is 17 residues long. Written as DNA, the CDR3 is TGTGCCAGCAGTTTTTATTCGGGAGCACGCTCTGGAAACACCATATATTCT. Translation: CASSFYSGARSGNTIYS.

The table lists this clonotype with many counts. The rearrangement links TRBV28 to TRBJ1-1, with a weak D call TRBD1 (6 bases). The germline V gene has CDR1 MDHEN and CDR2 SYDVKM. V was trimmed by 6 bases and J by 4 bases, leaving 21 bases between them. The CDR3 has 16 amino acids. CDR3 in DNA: TGTGCCAGCAGCCTTCATGTGGCCGGAGGGGGCACTGAAGCTTTCTTT. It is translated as CASSLHVAGGGTEAFF.

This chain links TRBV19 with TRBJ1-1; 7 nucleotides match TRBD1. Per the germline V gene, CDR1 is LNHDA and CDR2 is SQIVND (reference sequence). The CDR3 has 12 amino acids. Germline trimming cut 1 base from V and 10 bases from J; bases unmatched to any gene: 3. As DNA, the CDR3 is TGTGCCAGTAGTATAGGGCACAGGGGAGCTTTCTTT. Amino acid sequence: CASSIGHRGAFF.

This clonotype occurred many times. The CDR3 protein is CASSDRTGNQPQHF. For the CDR3, the DNA is TGTGCCAGCAGCGACAGGACCGGCAATCAGCCCCAGCATTTT. The chain couples TRBV2 to TRBJ1-5, with D perhaps TRBD1 (6 bases). Germline V lookup: CDR1 SNHLY, CDR2 FYNNEI. The V gene lost 6 bases and the J gene lost 2 bases, with 11 bases spanning the gap. This CDR3 spans 14 amino acids.

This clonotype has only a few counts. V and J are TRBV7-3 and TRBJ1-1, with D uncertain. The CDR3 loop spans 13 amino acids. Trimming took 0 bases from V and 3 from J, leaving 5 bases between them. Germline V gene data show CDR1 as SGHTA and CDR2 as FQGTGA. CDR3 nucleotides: TGTGCCAGCAGCTTAACAACAGACACTGAAGCTTTCTTT. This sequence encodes CASSLTTDTEAFF.

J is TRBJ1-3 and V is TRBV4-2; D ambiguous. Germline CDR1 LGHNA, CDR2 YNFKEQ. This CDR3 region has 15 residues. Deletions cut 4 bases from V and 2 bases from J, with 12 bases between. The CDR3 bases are TGTGCCAGCAGCCCCTCTGTCCCGGCTGGAAACACCATATATTTT. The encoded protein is CASSPSVPAGNTIYF.

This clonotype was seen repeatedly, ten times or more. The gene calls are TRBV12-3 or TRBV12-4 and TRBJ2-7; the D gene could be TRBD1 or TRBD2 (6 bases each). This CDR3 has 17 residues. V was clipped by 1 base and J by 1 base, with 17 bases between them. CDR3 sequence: CASSLEDWGAPSYEQYF. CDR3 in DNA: TGTGCCAGCAGTTTAGAGGATTGGGGGGCTCCTTCCTACGAGCAGTACTTC.

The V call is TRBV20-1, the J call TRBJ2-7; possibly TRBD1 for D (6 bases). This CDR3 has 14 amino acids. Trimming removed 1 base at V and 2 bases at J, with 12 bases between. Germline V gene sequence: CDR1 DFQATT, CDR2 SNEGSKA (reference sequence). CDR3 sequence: CSARAGHGAYEQYF. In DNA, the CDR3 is TGCAGTGCTAGAGCGGGACACGGAGCCTACGAGCAGTACTTC.

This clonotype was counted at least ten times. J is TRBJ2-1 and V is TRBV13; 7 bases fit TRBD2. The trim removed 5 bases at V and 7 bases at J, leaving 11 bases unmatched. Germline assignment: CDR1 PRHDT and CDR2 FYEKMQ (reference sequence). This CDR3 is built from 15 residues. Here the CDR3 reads CASSTLAVQRNEQFF. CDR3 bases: TGTGCCAGCAGCACCCTAGCGGTTCAGAGGAATGAGCAGTTCTTC.